Listed below are T cell receptor beta chains from one sample, sequenced in a study of blood T cell repertoires in COVID-19. Using immunoSEQ multiplex PCR, the repertoire was profiled, and TCRdb retains in-frame clones only, with some absent. In the table there are over 150,000 clones, less than 90% of which are singletons. The source material was PBMCs or T cells enriched from blood (not recorded which). These receptors all come from a woman aged 45-65 years who had recovered from COVID-19. Each CDR3 is given with its conserved first and last residue. A D gene is named only where the DNA matches it firmly. Expanded clones are given a class, and other clones once, few, many or no size at all.

j_call d_call clone_size v_call cdr3_length cdr3_nt cdr3_aa
TRBJ2-1 - - TRBV5-6 14 TGTGCCAGCAGCCCACTGGGTAGCAGCAATGAGCAGTTCTTC CASSPLGSSNEQFF
TRBJ2-7 - - TRBV20-1 13 TGCAGTGCTAGTGGGTCTACCCGCTACGAGCAGTACTTC CSASGSTRYEQYF
TRBJ1-5 - - TRBV21-1 14 TGTGCCAGCGCCAAGACAGGGTGTAATCAGCCCCAGCATTTT CASAKTGCNQPQHF
TRBJ2-5 TRBD1 - TRBV6-4 13 TGTGCCAGCAGTGCCACGACAGGGGTGACCCAGTACTTC CASSATTGVTQYF
TRBJ1-3 - - TRBV28 15 TGTGCCAGCAGCTCTCCGGGGTACTCTGGAAACACCATATATTTT CASSSPGYSGNTIYF
TRBJ2-2 TRBD2 - TRBV9 18 TGTGCCAGCAGCGCGGAGGGACTAGCGGGAGTATATACCGGGGAGCTGTTTTTT CASSAEGLAGVYTGELFF
TRBJ1-5 - - TRBV28 15 TGTGCCAGCAGGGAGGAGGGGAGGGTTTATCAGCCCCAGCATTTT CASREEGRVYQPQHF
TRBJ1-4 TRBD1 few TRBV28 16 TGTGCCAGCAGAGGGGTCAAGGGGGCTGCTAATGAAAAACTGTTTTTT CASRGVKGAANEKLFF
TRBJ2-5 - - TRBV28 16 TGTGCCAGCAGTTTATTGGGCGCAGGGATACAAGAGACCCAGTACTTC CASSLLGAGIQETQYF
TRBJ1-2 - - TRBV7-9 16 TGTGCCACCCTCCGGCGGGCCGAAGGTGTTGGGGAAGGCTACACCTTC CATLRRAEGVGEGYTF
TRBJ2-7 - - TRBV7-9 14 TGTGCCAGCAGCTTAGCGGTCAGGGACTACGAGCAGTACTTC CASSLAVRDYEQYF
TRBJ2-3 TRBD2 - TRBV7-2 16 TGTGCCAGCAGCCGCTATTCGGGAGGAGCCGCAGATACGCAGTATTTT CASSRYSGGAADTQYF
TRBJ1-2 TRBD1 - TRBV6-5 13 TGTGCCAGCAGAGGGACAGGGGGCAATGGCTACACCTTC CASRGTGGNGYTF
TRBJ2-2 TRBD1 - TRBV6-5 15 TGTGCCAGCAGTTGGGGACAGGGAAGCACCGGGGAGCTGTTTTTT CASSWGQGSTGELFF
TRBJ2-1 TRBD1 few TRBV11-3 15 TGTGCCAGCAGCCCCGGGACAGGAGCTTACAATGAGCAGTTCTTC CASSPGTGAYNEQFF
TRBJ2-3 TRBD2 - TRBV3-1/TRBV3-2 15 TGTGCCAGCAGCCAATCTAGCGGTTACACAGATACGCAGTATTTT CASSQSSGYTDTQYF
TRBJ2-7 - - TRBV2 12 TGTGCCAGCAGGACCAGGAACTACGAGCAGTACTTC CASRTRNYEQYF
TRBJ2-5 TRBD2 - TRBV7-2 13 TGTGCCAGCAGCTTAGGCGGGGGGGAGACCCAGTACTTC CASSLGGGETQYF
TRBJ1-5 - few TRBV19 13 TGTGCCAGTAAGGGGGACCAAGAGGGCCCCCAGCATTTT CASKGDQEGPQHF
TRBJ2-7 TRBD1 - TRBV7-3 14 TGTGCCAGCAGCTTCGGACAGGGGAGTCACGAGCAGTACTTC CASSFGQGSHEQYF
TRBJ1-1 - - TRBV11-3 13 TGTGCCAGCAGCTCCTCTTTTTCCACTGAAGCTTTCTTT CASSSSFSTEAFF
TRBJ2-1 - - TRBV3-1/TRBV3-2 14 TGTGCCAGCAGCCAAGTGACTAGGCGGCGTGAGCAGTTCTTC CASSQVTRRREQFF
TRBJ2-3 - once TRBV4-3 16 TGCGCCAGCAGCCAAGTCAGCGTTTTCTCCACAGATACGCAGTATTTT CASSQVSVFSTDTQYF
TRBJ1-5 TRBD1 - TRBV7-2 15 TGTGCCAGCAGCTTAGGGGACAGGGAAAATCAGCCCCAGCATTTT CASSLGDRENQPQHF
TRBJ2-7 - - TRBV5-6 14 TGTGCCAGCAGCTTGCGGGGAGGAACCTACGAGCAGTACTTC CASSLRGGTYEQYF
TRBJ1-2 TRBD1 - TRBV14 14 TGTGCCAGCAGCCAAGATCGGGGACAGGGTGGCTACACCTTC CASSQDRGQGGYTF
TRBJ1-1 - - TRBV10-3 13 TGTGCCATCACAGTTGGCCCAAACACTGAAGCTTTCTTT CAITVGPNTEAFF
TRBJ1-5 - - TRBV30 14 TGTGCCTGTGCCTCGGGGTATGGCAATCAGCCCCAGCATTTT CACASGYGNQPQHF
TRBJ1-5 - - TRBV28 12 TGTGCCAGCAGTGAGAGTAATCAGCCCCAGCATTTT CASSESNQPQHF
TRBJ1-5 - - TRBV15 16 TGTGCCACCAGCAGAGGCCTCGGGGGAGGGGGTCAGCCCCAGCATTTT CATSRGLGGGGQPQHF
TRBJ2-3 TRBD2 - TRBV4-1 15 TGCGCCAGCAGCAAACTAGCGGGAAGCACAGATACGCAGTATTTT CASSKLAGSTDTQYF
TRBJ1-3 TRBD1 - TRBV5-1 17 TGCGCCAGCAGCTTGGCCTTGGACAGGGGATCTGGAAACACCATATATTTT CASSLALDRGSGNTIYF
TRBJ1-1 TRBD1 once TRBV5-1 15 TGCGCCAGCAGCACGACAGGGACCTCTAACACTGAAGCTTTCTTT CASSTTGTSNTEAFF
TRBJ1-1 TRBD1 - TRBV16 15 TGTGCCAGCAGCCAACCTGACAGGGGGCGGACTGAAGCTTTCTTT CASSQPDRGRTEAFF
TRBJ1-3 TRBD1 - TRBV5-8 15 TGTGCCAGCAGCCCAAACAGGGGAGGTGGAAACACCATATATTTT CASSPNRGGGNTIYF
TRBJ1-5 - - TRBV24-1 13 TGTGCCACCAGTGACCTCCAGGGACAGCCCCAGCATTTT CATSDLQGQPQHF
TRBJ1-5 TRBD1 - TRBV6-6 15 TGTGCCAGCAGTCAGACAGGGCGTGCCAATCAGCCCCAGCATTTT CASSQTGRANQPQHF
TRBJ1-2 - - TRBV7-2 14 TGTGCCAGCAGGCAGAACAGAGACCACTATGGCTACACCTTC CASRQNRDHYGYTF
TRBJ2-7 TRBD1 - TRBV9 13 TGTGCCAGCAGCACCGGGACAGGGCTGGAGCAGTACTTC CASSTGTGLEQYF
TRBJ1-4 - - TRBV19 12 TGTGCCAGTAGGGGGAGCCTTGAAAAACTGTTTTTT CASRGSLEKLFF
TRBJ1-5 TRBD1 - TRBV6-5 15 TGTGCCAGCATTTCGGGACAGGGGGTTTATCAGCCCCAGCATTTT CASISGQGVYQPQHF
TRBJ1-5 TRBD1 - TRBV4-1 18 TGCGCCAGCAGCCAAGGGGCGTGGGTAGGGGGCAAGGGCCAGCCCCAGCATTTT CASSQGAWVGGKGQPQHF
TRBJ1-1 - - TRBV2 11 TGTGCCAGCACCACGCGAGGGAGGACTTTCTTT CASTTRGRTFF
TRBJ1-2 - - TRBV30 13 TGTGCCTGGAGTCTGGCCTCCGTATATGGCTACACCTTC CAWSLASVYGYTF
TRBJ1-2 TRBD1 - TRBV16 15 TGTGCCAGCAGCCAATCGGGGACAGCTCGGTATGGCTACACCTTC CASSQSGTARYGYTF
TRBJ2-7 TRBD1 - TRBV7-9 15 TGTGCCAGCAGCCGCTCCTCAGGGGGCTTCAACGAGCAGTACTTC CASSRSSGGFNEQYF